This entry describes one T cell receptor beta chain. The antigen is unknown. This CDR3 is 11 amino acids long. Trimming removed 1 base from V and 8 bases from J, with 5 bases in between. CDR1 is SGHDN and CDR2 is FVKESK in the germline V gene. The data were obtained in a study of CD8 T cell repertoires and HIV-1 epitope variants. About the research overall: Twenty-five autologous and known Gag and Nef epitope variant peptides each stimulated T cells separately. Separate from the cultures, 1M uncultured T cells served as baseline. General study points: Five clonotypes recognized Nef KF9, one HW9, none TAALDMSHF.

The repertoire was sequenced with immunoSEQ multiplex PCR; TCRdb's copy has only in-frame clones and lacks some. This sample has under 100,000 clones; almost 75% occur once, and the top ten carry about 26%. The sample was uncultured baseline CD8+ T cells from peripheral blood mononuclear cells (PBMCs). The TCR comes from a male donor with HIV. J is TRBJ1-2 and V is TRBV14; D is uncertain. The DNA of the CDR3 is TGTGCCAGCAGCCAAGGGCTAGGCTACACCTTC. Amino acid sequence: CASSQGLGYTF.